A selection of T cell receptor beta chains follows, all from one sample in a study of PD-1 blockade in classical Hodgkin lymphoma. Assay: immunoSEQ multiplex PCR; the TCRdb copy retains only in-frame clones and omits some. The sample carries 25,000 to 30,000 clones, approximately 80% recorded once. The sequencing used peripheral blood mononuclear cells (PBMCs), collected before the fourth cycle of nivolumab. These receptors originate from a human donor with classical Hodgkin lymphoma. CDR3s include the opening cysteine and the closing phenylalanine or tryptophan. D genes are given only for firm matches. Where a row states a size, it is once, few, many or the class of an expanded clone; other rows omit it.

CASSVNRLEQYF,TGTGCCAGCAGTGTTAACAGGCTCGAGCAGTACTTC,-,TRBJ2-7,TRBV2,-
CASGAYSGPTDTQYF,TGCGCCAGCGGGGCTTATAGCGGCCCCACAGATACGCAGTATTTT,-,TRBJ2-3,TRBV5-1,-
CASSLVGTGSEQYF,TGTGCCAGCAGCTTAGTAGGGACAGGGTCCGAGCAGTACTTC,few,TRBJ2-7,TRBV7-9,TRBD1
CASSFVDIGMSPLHF,TGTGCCAGCAGTTTTGTAGACATAGGGATGTCACCCCTCCACTTT,once,TRBJ1-6,TRBV28,-
CASSQIMNTEAFF,TGTGCCAGCAGTCAAATAATGAACACTGAAGCTTTCTTT,once,TRBJ1-1,TRBV27,-
CASSITWRDQPQHF,TGTGCCAGTAGTATAACTTGGCGAGATCAGCCCCAGCATTTT,-,TRBJ1-5,TRBV19,-
CASSQPDGLAGYFGTDTQYF,TGTGCCAGCAGCCAGCCGGACGGACTAGCGGGGTACTTTGGCACAGATACGCAGTATTTT,-,TRBJ2-3,TRBV4-2,TRBD2
CASSLVSEEQYF,TGTGCCAGCAGCTTAGTTTCGGAGGAGCAGTACTTC,-,TRBJ2-7,TRBV7-8,-
CASSLTPSGESTDTQYF,TGTGCCAGCAGCTTAACCCCGAGCGGGGAGAGCACAGATACGCAGTATTTT,-,TRBJ2-3,TRBV7-3,TRBD2
CASSPRPQGAVVPYEQYF,TGTGCCAGCTCACCCCGGCCCCAGGGGGCGGTGGTTCCCTACGAGCAGTACTTC,-,TRBJ2-7,TRBV18,TRBD1
CASSYPQGMNTEAFF,TGTGCCAGCAGCTACCCACAGGGAATGAACACTGAAGCTTTCTTT,-,TRBJ1-1,TRBV7-9,-
CASSFNTARGDADTQYF,TGTGCCAGCTCATTTAACACGGCGCGGGGGGACGCAGATACGCAGTATTTT,-,TRBJ2-3,TRBV18,TRBD2
CASRSGRHEAFF,TGTGCCAGCAGATCTGGACGGCATGAAGCTTTCTTT,few,TRBJ1-1,TRBV6-1,-
CASSQDGSTDTQYF,TGTGCCAGCAGCCAAGATGGTAGCACAGATACGCAGTATTTT,-,TRBJ2-3,TRBV4-2,-
CASSADRRLFF,TGTGCCAGCAGCGCGGATCGGAGGCTGTTTTTT,-,TRBJ2-2,TRBV5-5,-
CASSPAVTEAFF,TGTGCCAGCAGCCCGGCCGTCACTGAAGCTTTCTTT,once,TRBJ1-1,TRBV9,-
CASSSRQGNYGYTF,TGTGCCAGCAGCTCAAGACAGGGCAACTATGGCTACACCTTC,-,TRBJ1-2,TRBV5-6,TRBD1